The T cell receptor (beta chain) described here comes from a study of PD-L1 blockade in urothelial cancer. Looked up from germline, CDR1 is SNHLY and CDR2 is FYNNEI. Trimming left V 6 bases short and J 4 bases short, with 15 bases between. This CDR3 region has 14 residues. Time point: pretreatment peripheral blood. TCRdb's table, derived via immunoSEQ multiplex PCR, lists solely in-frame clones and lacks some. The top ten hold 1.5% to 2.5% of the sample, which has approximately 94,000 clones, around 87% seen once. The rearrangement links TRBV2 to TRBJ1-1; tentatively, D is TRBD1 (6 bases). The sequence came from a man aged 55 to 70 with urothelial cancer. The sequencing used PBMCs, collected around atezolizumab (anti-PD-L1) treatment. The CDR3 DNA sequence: TGTGCCAGCAGGATGGGGGGCGGGGGCACTGAAGCTTTCTTT. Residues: CASRMGGGGTEAFF.